This passage covers 14 T cell receptor beta chains from one sample sequenced in a study of graft-versus-host responses after intestinal transplantation. The method was immunoSEQ multiplex PCR; TCRdb's version includes in-frame clones alone and lacks a portion of them. The sample lists about 14,000 clones, over 85% occurring once. The starting material was PBMCs, obtained 9 days after transplant. Receptors originate from a human patient who received an intestinal transplant, so some T cells may come from the graft donor.

The chain carries TRBV5-1 and TRBJ2-5; 9 bases align to TRBD1. Germline-derived CDR1 and CDR2 are SGHRS and YFSETQ. V was pared by 3 bases and J by 4 bases, with 4 bases of the junction left unmatched. The CDR3 contains 14 residues. The DNA for the CDR3 is TGCGCCAGCAGCTCCGGGACAGGGTCAGAGACCCAGTACTTC. Its protein product is CASSSGTGSETQYF.

This chain links TRBV4-2 with TRBJ2-7, with D possibly matching TRBD1 (6 bases). The V end lost 5 bases, the J end lost 3 bases, and 14 bases lay between the germline ends. There are 14 residues in the CDR3. Germline V CDR1 and CDR2: LGHNA, YNFKEQ. Here the CDR3 DNA reads TGTGCCAGCAGCAGAACAGGGCGGAACTACGAGCAGTACTTC. This codes for CASSRTGRNYEQYF.

This chain uses TRBV13 with TRBJ2-7; TRBD2 matches 9 bases. V gave up 1 base and J gave up 4 bases; unmatched junction bases: 8. This CDR3 is built from 16 residues. Germline CDR1 is PRHDT and CDR2 is FYEKMQ (reference sequence). The CDR3 DNA reads as TGTGCCAGCAGCTTAGCTAGGCGGGAGGGCCCGTACGAGCAGTACTTC. The encoded protein is CASSLARREGPYEQYF.

This clone showed up just a few times. J is TRBJ1-2 and V is TRBV5-6, with D unresolved. The CDR3 runs 12 residues. CDR1 and CDR2 from the germline V gene are SGHDT and YYEEEE. V shed 0 bases and J shed 2 bases, with 2 bases lying between them. The CDR3 loop reads CASSLDNYGYTF. The CDR3 nucleotides read TGTGCCAGCAGCTTGGACAACTATGGCTACACCTTC.

The chain recombines TRBV21-1 with TRBJ2-7; the table calls TRBD1, which could not be checked here. TRBV21-1 is marked as a pseudogene. This CDR3 region has 14 residues. The CDR3, as DNA: TGTGCCAGCTGGTGCCGGGACAGGGATTGGGAGCAGTACTTC. This translates into CASWCRDRDWEQYF.

This chain uses TRBV2 with TRBJ2-7; perhaps TRBD2 as D (6 bases). The CDR3 extends over 15 amino acids. Germline V gene sequence: CDR1 SNHLY, CDR2 FYNNEI. The V and J ends lost 3 bases and 6 bases respectively, with 18 bases between them. As DNA, the CDR3 is TGTGCCAGCAGTGACCCCCGGGGGATCCGGTCCGAGCAGTACTTC. Protein: CASSDPRGIRSEQYF. Variable domain in full (rest from reference TRBV2 and TRBJ2-7): EPEVTQTPSHQVTQMGQEVILRCVPISNHLYFYWYRQILGQKVEFLVSFYNNEISEKSEIFDDQFSVERPDGSNFTLKIRSTKLEDSAMYFCASSDPRGIRSEQYFGPGTRLTVT.

This clone was seen just once. V gene TRBV4-1 combines with J gene TRBJ2-1; D might be TRBD2 (6 bases). The CDR3 is 16 residues long. The V gene's germline CDR1 is MGHRA and CDR2 YSYEKL. The germline V and J ends were trimmed by 7 bases and 7 bases, with 23 bases remaining between them. CDR3 protein: CASTPRGGGARNEQFF. In DNA form, the CDR3 reads TGCGCCAGCACCCCGAGGGGAGGAGGTGCACGAAATGAGCAGTTCTTC.

The genes are TRBV5-1 and TRBJ1-2; a weak D match, TRBD1 (6 bases). CDR1 is SGHRS and CDR2 is YFSETQ in the germline V gene. V lost 2 bases and J 0 bases, leaving 23 bases between the germline ends. The CDR3 consists of 19 residues. The DNA for the CDR3 is TGCGCCAGCAGCTTCTCGCCAGAGCCGTGGACAGATCCTAACTATGGCTACACCTTC. It is translated as CASSFSPEPWTDPNYGYTF.

The CDR3 region is CASSQDLRDMAFF. The CDR3 DNA reads TGCGCCAGCAGCCAAGATCTGCGGGACATGGCTTTCTTT. J is TRBJ1-1 and V is TRBV4-1, with D tentatively TRBD1 (6 bases). Trimming removed 0 bases at V and 11 bases at J, with 13 bases between. Germline V CDR1 and CDR2: MGHRA, YSYEKL. There are 13 residues in the CDR3.

The chain is built from TRBV9 and TRBJ2-1, with TRBD2 matching over 9 bases. The germline CDR1 and CDR2 sequences are SGDLS and YYNGEE. The CDR3 runs 14 residues. With V trimmed by 7 bases and J by 8 bases, 10 bases remained unmatched. In nucleotides, the CDR3 is TGTGCCAGCGGGGGTAGCGGGAGCTCCGATGAGCAGTTCTTC. This gives the protein CASGGSGSSDEQFF.

CDR3 sequence: CASSPVASTYNEQFF. The CDR3 nucleotides read TGTGCCAGCAGTCCCGTAGCGAGCACCTACAATGAGCAGTTCTTC. The J gene is TRBJ2-1, the V gene TRBV9, with D possibly being TRBD2 (5 bases). CDR1 SGDLS and CDR2 YYNGEE come from the germline V gene. The V and J ends lost 5 bases and 2 bases respectively, with 14 bases between them. The CDR3 extends over 15 amino acids.

The chain employs TRBV4-2 and TRBJ2-1, with D uncertain. Germline V lookup: CDR1 LGHNA, CDR2 YNFKEQ. Trimming removed 3 bases at V and 0 bases at J, with 15 bases between. The CDR3 sequence is 17 residues long. This CDR3 is CASSHEVGMSSYNEQFF. CDR3 bases: TGTGCCAGCAGCCATGAAGTGGGGATGAGCTCCTACAATGAGCAGTTCTTC.

The rearrangement links TRBV10-2 to TRBJ2-2, with a tentative D call TRBD2 (6 bases). Looked up from germline, CDR1 is WSHSY and CDR2 is SAAADI. The CDR3 sequence is 12 residues long. Trimming removed 5 bases from V and 6 bases from J, with 7 bases in between. The CDR3 coding sequence is TGCGCCAGCAGTAGGGAGGCCGGGGAGCTGTTTTTT. Translated, it gives CASSREAGELFF.

The chain employs TRBV11-2 and TRBJ1-1; a weak D match, TRBD1 (6 bases). Germline V gene lookup returns CDR1 SGHAT and CDR2 FQNNGV. CDR3 size: 15 residues. Trimming took 5 bases from V and 4 from J, leaving 17 bases between them. The CDR3 here is CASSPLRGRGTEAFF. In DNA form, the CDR3 reads TGTGCCAGCAGCCCCCTGAGGGGGAGGGGCACTGAAGCTTTCTTT.